This passage covers 19 T cell receptor beta chains from one sample sequenced in a study of cytomegalovirus exposure and HLA in healthy donors. Primers: 60 Vbeta forward and 13 Jbeta reverse. Produced via immunoSEQ multiplex PCR; TCRdb's table is partial and in-frame only. Among 150,000 to 200,000 clones listed, 77% were seen once. Material for sequencing was PBMCs. These receptors all come from a woman aged 25 to 39 in good health and CMV-seronegative.

The chain carries TRBV7-3 and TRBJ2-1; TRBD2 is a possible D gene (7 bases). Germline loops: CDR1 SGHTA, CDR2 FQGTGA. V was pared by 1 base and J by 4 bases, with 11 bases between. The CDR3 extends over 15 amino acids. CDR3 loop: CASSLNGGPYNEQFF. In nucleotides, the CDR3 is TGTGCCAGCAGCTTAAACGGGGGGCCTTACAATGAGCAGTTCTTC.

The chain recombines TRBV5-4 with TRBJ2-1; no clear D. CDR1 SGHNT and CDR2 YYREEE come from the germline V gene (reference sequence). Trimming removed 1 base at V and 3 bases at J, with 11 bases between. The CDR3 loop spans 15 amino acids. The CDR3 here is CASSLKARGYNEQFF. In DNA form, the CDR3 reads TGTGCCAGCAGCTTGAAGGCCCGAGGCTACAATGAGCAGTTCTTC. The entire variable domain, with the rest obtained from reference TRBV5-4 and TRBJ2-1, is as follows: ETGVTQSPTHLIKTRGQQVTLRCSSQSGHNTVSWYQQALGQGPQFIFQYYREEENGRGNFPPRFSGLQFPNYSSELNVNALELDDSALYLCASSLKARGYNEQFFGPGTRLTVL.

This chain links TRBV7-9 with TRBJ2-4, with D unresolved. V was shortened by 5 bases and J by 8 bases, with 7 bases between the two germline ends. The CDR3 consists of 11 residues. Germline CDR1 and CDR2: SEHNR and FQNEAQ (reference sequence). CDR3 in amino acids: CASSPVDIQYF. In DNA form, the CDR3 reads TGTGCCAGCAGCCCTGTAGACATTCAGTACTTC.

This chain links TRBV29-1 with TRBJ1-1, with D possibly TRBD1 on 5 matching bases. The ends were cut back, 4 bases at V and 3 bases at J, with 12 bases in the middle. CDR1 and CDR2 from the germline V gene are SQVTM and ANQGSEA. This CDR3 region has 13 residues. The CDR3 coding sequence is TGCAGCGTTGTCCGTGACAGCGACACTGAAGCTTTCTTT. Its protein is CSVVRDSDTEAFF.

This clone was detected only once. The rearrangement links TRBV5-1 to TRBJ2-6, with D perhaps matching TRBD1 (6 bases). V was clipped by 4 bases and J by 2 bases, with 10 bases between them. CDR3 length: 15 residues. The V gene's germline CDR1 is SGHRS and CDR2 YFSETQ. The CDR3 loop is CASSLRTAGANVLTF. In DNA form, the CDR3 reads TGCGCCAGCAGCCTACGGACAGCTGGGGCCAACGTCCTGACTTTC.

The chain couples TRBV11-2 to TRBJ2-7, with TRBD1 as a possible D gene (6 bases). V lost 2 bases and J 4 bases, leaving 18 bases between the germline ends. The CDR3 length is 16 residues. Germline assignment: CDR1 SGHAT and CDR2 FQNNGV. As DNA, the CDR3 is TGTGCCAGCAGCTTAACGAGGGCAGGGGACGGATACGAGCAGTACTTC. It codes for CASSLTRAGDGYEQYF.

As to this clone: Other DNA sequences in the sample encode the same CDR3. The chain employs TRBV5-1 and TRBJ1-5, with D possibly being TRBD1 (6 bases). Deletions cut 0 bases from V and 1 base from J, with 8 bases between. The CDR3 spans 15 residues. CDR1 is SGHRS and CDR2 is YFSETQ in the germline V gene. CDR3 DNA sequence: TGCGCCAGCAGCTTGGGAGGGGGAAGCAATCAGCCCCAGCATTTT. It specifies CASSLGGGSNQPQHF.

The chain uses TRBV29-1 and TRBJ2-1; D uncertain. Germline CDR1 reads SQVTM; CDR2 reads ANQGSEA. The V end was cut by 4 bases, the J end by 0 bases, with 10 bases between. CDR3 length equals 14 residues. The DNA for the CDR3 is TGCAGCGTTGTGATGCGCACCTCCTACAATGAGCAGTTCTTC. It yields the protein CSVVMRTSYNEQFF.

This chain links TRBV9 with TRBJ1-1; 9 bases agree with TRBD1. The germline V gene has CDR1 SGDLS and CDR2 YYNGEE. The CDR3 totals 14 residues. J lost 11 bases, V lost 4 bases, and 12 bases had no gene match. The CDR3 spells CASSPVGDRVFAFF. DNA for the CDR3: TGTGCCAGCAGCCCAGTGGGGGACAGGGTGTTCGCTTTCTTT.

The chain combines TRBV7-3 with TRBJ2-5, with D uncertain. This CDR3 contains 14 residues. The ends were cut back, 3 bases at V and 5 bases at J, with 13 bases in the middle. Germline V gene data show CDR1 as SGHTA and CDR2 as FQGTGA. The DNA for the CDR3 is TGTGCCAGCAGCTTTCGGTCGATGTCGGAGACCCAGTACTTC. Translation: CASSFRSMSETQYF.

This clone has a single count. Additional DNA sequences in this sample encode the identical CDR3. V gene TRBV18 combines with J gene TRBJ2-7; D remains unclear. In germline, CDR1 is KGHSH, CDR2 LQKENI. The V end lost 3 bases, the J end lost 4 bases, and 7 bases lay between the germline ends. The CDR3 is 12 residues long. In DNA, the CDR3 is TGTGCCAGCTCACCGGCCAGTTACGAGCAGTACTTC. Protein product: CASSPASYEQYF.

The chain joins TRBV21-1 to TRBJ1-1. TRBV21-1 is a recognized pseudogene. This CDR3 spans 16 amino acids. CDR3 bases: TGTGCCAGCAGCAAGAAAGGCGGGGCTGGATACACTGAAGCTTTCTTT. Amino acids: CASSKKGGAGYTEAFF.

With regard to this clone: One end of the junction does not line up with germline, which may come from a read error. V usage is TRBV7-9 and J usage is TRBJ1-1, with 9 positions matching TRBD1. The CDR3 has 14 amino acids. CDR1 is SEHNR, CDR2 FQNEAQ, per germline (reference sequence). CDR3: CSSSIQGAGTEAFF. In DNA form, the CDR3 reads TGTTCCAGCAGCATACAGGGGGCAGGGACTGAAGCTTTCTTT.

The chain employs TRBV30 and TRBJ2-5; 9 positions agree with TRBD1. Germline lookup yields CDR1 GTSNPN and CDR2 SVGIG (reference sequence). V lost 6 bases, J lost 4 bases, and 6 bases stayed unmatched. The CDR3 is made up of 13 amino acids. This CDR3 reads CACGTGRGETQYF. DNA of the CDR3: TGTGCCTGTGGGACAGGGAGGGGAGAGACCCAGTACTTC.

The chain employs TRBV30 and TRBJ1-2, with a weak D call TRBD1 (5 bases). Germline CDR1 and CDR2: GTSNPN and SVGIG (reference sequence). The CDR3 has 15 amino acids. V lost 0 bases to trimming and J lost 8 bases, with 19 bases between them. For the CDR3, the DNA is TGTGCCTGGAGTGTACTGGGGGGGAACAGGAGAGGCTACACCTTC. This sequence encodes CAWSVLGGNRRGYTF.

The chain employs TRBV30 and TRBJ1-2; D is uncertain. With 0 bases removed from V and 4 bases from J, the gap between germline ends came to 6 bases. The CDR3 extends over 12 amino acids. Germline-derived CDR1 and CDR2 are GTSNPN and SVGIG (reference sequence). The CDR3 spells CAWSVQIYGYTF. The CDR3, as DNA: TGTGCCTGGAGTGTACAAATCTATGGCTACACCTTC.

The J gene is TRBJ1-2, the V gene TRBV21-1; TRBD1 was called by the table and not checked on the DNA. TRBV21-1 is marked as a pseudogene. There are 14 residues in the CDR3. Here the CDR3 DNA reads TGTGCCAGCAGCAGGGCGGACAGGGAACGTGGCTACACCTTC. As protein: CASSRADRERGYTF.

This chain links TRBV19 with TRBJ2-1; possibly TRBD1 for D (5 bases). The CDR3 length is 15 residues. V lost 5 bases, J lost 7 bases, and 18 bases lay in between. Germline values: CDR1 LNHDA, CDR2 SQIVND (reference sequence). For the CDR3, the DNA is TGTGCCAGTAGTTATGCAGGGCTCGGGCGGAATGAGCAGTTCTTC. This gives the protein CASSYAGLGRNEQFF.

In its sample, this clone was seen once. The V and J genes are TRBV19 and TRBJ1-2, with D maybe TRBD1 (6 bases). Germline CDR1 and CDR2: LNHDA and SQIVND (reference sequence). V was cut by 6 bases and J by 0 bases, with 14 bases left in between. This CDR3 has 15 residues. The CDR3: CASSQPGHSNYGYTF. In DNA form, the CDR3 reads TGTGCCAGTAGCCAGCCGGGACACTCTAACTATGGCTACACCTTC.